A single sample is the source of the 8 T cell receptor beta chains below, sequenced in a study of blood T cell repertoires in COVID-19. Sequenced by immunoSEQ multiplex PCR; TCRdb stores in-frame clones only, minus some. Seen here are under 300,000 clones, roughly 85% observed once, and the top ten hold about an eighth. Source material: peripheral blood. Source of these receptors: a human donor in a cohort sampled during active COVID-19.

V usage is TRBV29-1 and J usage is TRBJ2-7, with a tentative D call TRBD1 (6 bases). The CDR3 is 13 amino acids. V gave up 6 bases and J gave up 3 bases, with 15 bases separating them. The germline gives CDR1 SQVTM, CDR2 ANQGSEA. DNA of the CDR3: TGCAGCGTAAGCAGCAGGGGACACTACGAGCAGTACTTC. This encodes CSVSSRGHYEQYF.

This chain connects TRBV12-3 or TRBV12-4 to TRBJ1-1; no firm D call. V was clipped by 5 bases and J by 0 bases, with 7 bases between them. The CDR3 totals 13 residues. The CDR3 DNA reads as TGTGCCAGCAGTAGGGAGATGAACACTGAAGCTTTCTTT. Protein sequence: CASSREMNTEAFF.

The chain uses TRBV5-1 and TRBJ1-1; tentative D call: TRBD1 (6 bases). CDR1 and CDR2 from the germline V gene are SGHRS and YFSETQ. V gave up 2 bases and J gave up 5 bases, with 13 bases separating them. This CDR3 has 14 residues. CDR3 sequence: CASSFTGPGTEAFF. As DNA, the CDR3 is TGCGCCAGCAGCTTTACAGGGCCGGGGACTGAAGCTTTCTTT.

The chain combines TRBV28 with TRBJ2-7; tentative D call: TRBD2 (6 bases). The CDR3 length is 14 residues. Germline V gene sequence: CDR1 MDHEN, CDR2 SYDVKM. Trimming left V 5 bases short and J 2 bases short, with 13 bases between. In nucleotides, the CDR3 is TGTGCCAGCAGTGATAGCGGATCTACCTACGAGCAGTACTTC. Its translation is CASSDSGSTYEQYF.

For this clone: Other nucleotide sequences in the sample specify the same CDR3. The V gene is TRBV3-1 (or the pseudogene TRBV3-2), the J gene TRBJ1-2; perhaps TRBD1 as D (5 bases). Germline CDR1 reads LGHDT; CDR2 reads YNNKEL (reference sequence). The CDR3 extends over 12 amino acids. V dropped 8 bases and J dropped 2 bases, with 9 bases sitting between them. The CDR3: CASSRQNYGYTF. The CDR3 DNA reads as TGTGCCAGCTCTCGACAGAACTATGGCTACACCTTC.

This rearrangement joins TRBV7-2 to TRBJ2-5; 13 nucleotides line up with TRBD2. The CDR3 covers 17 residues. Germline V gene data show CDR1 as SGHTA and CDR2 as FQGNSA. J gave up 5 bases and V 6 bases, and 12 bases lay outside the gene matches. CDR3 sequence reads: CASSVAGTSGKTETQYF. CDR3 in DNA: TGTGCCAGCAGTGTAGCGGGGACTAGCGGGAAAACGGAGACCCAGTACTTC.

This clone was recorded a few times. The V gene is TRBV9, the J gene TRBJ2-1; 15 bases are shared with TRBD2. The CDR3 sequence is 15 residues long. The junction had 5 bases not matched to a gene; V was cut back by 5 bases and J by 8 bases. CDR1 and CDR2 from the germline V gene are SGDLS and YYNGEE. The CDR3 loop is CASRRTSGRVDEQFF. DNA of the CDR3: TGTGCCAGCAGACGGACTAGCGGGAGGGTTGATGAGCAGTTCTTC.

The chain joins TRBV6-5 to TRBJ1-2; a weak D match, TRBD1 (5 bases). In germline, CDR1 is MNHEY, CDR2 SVGAGI. Deletions cut 0 bases from V and 1 base from J, with 9 bases between. The CDR3 sequence is 15 residues long. CDR3 protein: CASSYSRQLNYGYTF. CDR3 DNA: TGTGCCAGCAGTTACTCGAGACAGCTTAACTATGGCTACACCTTC.